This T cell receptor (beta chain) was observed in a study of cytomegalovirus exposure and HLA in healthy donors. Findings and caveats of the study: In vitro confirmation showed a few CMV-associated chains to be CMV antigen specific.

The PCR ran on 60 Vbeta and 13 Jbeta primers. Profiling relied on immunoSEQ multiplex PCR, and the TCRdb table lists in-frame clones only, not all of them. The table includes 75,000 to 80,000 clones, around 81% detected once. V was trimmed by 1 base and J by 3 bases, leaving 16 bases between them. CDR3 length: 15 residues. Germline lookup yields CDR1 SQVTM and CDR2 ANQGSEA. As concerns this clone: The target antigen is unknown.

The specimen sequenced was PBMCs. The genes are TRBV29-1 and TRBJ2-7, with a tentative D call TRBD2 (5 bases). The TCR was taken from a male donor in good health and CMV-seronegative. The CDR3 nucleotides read TGCAGCGTTGAAGTACCATCGGGGAGTTACTACGAGCAGTACTTC. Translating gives CSVEVPSGSYYEQYF.